This T cell receptor (beta chain) was sequenced for a study of T cell responses to AZD1222 COVID-19 vaccine. Broader study findings: In a largely white British group with more females than males, clonal diversity was possibly underestimated. Among AZD1222 vaccinees, only 5 to 7 were seropositive at baseline. Nearly half of the spike-specific TCRs reportedly recognize variant regions that carry no mutations.

Comments on this clone: The antigen is undetermined.

Germline-derived CDR1 and CDR2 are SGHRS and YFSETQ. The V and J ends lost 5 bases and 2 bases respectively, with 10 bases between them. The CDR3 spans 13 residues. TCRdb's table, derived via immunoSEQ multiplex PCR, lists solely in-frame clones and lacks some. This table has some 30,000 clones, approximately 90% appearing once. The gene calls are TRBV5-1 and TRBJ1-1; perhaps TRBD1 as D (6 bases). The sequence derives from an adult who received the AZD1222 COVID-19 vaccine. The sample in question was peripheral blood, obtained 28 days after the second AZD1222 dose. The CDR3 sequence is CASRLQGNTEAFF. The CDR3 DNA reads TGCGCCAGCAGGCTACAGGGAAACACTGAAGCTTTCTTT.